These 28 T cell receptor beta chains were all obtained from the same sample, sequenced in a study of blood T cell repertoires in COVID-19. The assay was immunoSEQ multiplex PCR, and TCRdb's table has in-frame clones only and misses some. The sample holds some 180,000 clones; 88% are singletons and the top ten take around 1.9%. Sequenced input: peripheral blood. These receptors came from a man aged 45-65 years who had recovered from COVID-19.

This clone has a handful of counts. The chain employs TRBV6-2 or TRBV6-3 and TRBJ1-1, with unresolved D. Germline CDR1 is MNHEY and CDR2 is SVGEGT. This CDR3 is 15 amino acids long. V was clipped by 0 bases and J by 5 bases, with 13 bases between them. This CDR3 is CASSYSSLRGTEAFF. The CDR3 DNA is TGTGCCAGCAGTTACTCGAGCTTACGGGGTACTGAAGCTTTCTTT.

The chain is built from TRBV6-5 and TRBJ1-3; TRBD1 agrees at 7 bases. The CDR3 spans 15 residues. The germline V gene encodes CDR1 MNHEY and CDR2 SVGAGI. Trimming removed 7 bases from V and 0 bases from J; junction bases left unmatched: 6. DNA for the CDR3: TGTGCCAGCAATGGACGGGACAGCTCTGGAAACACCATATATTTT. As protein: CASNGRDSSGNTIYF.

This rearrangement joins TRBV7-6 to TRBJ2-7, with TRBD1 matching over 8 bases. The CDR3 is made up of 16 amino acids. Germline CDR1 reads SGHVS; CDR2 reads FNYEAQ. Trimming removed 2 bases from V and 6 bases from J; junction bases left unmatched: 12. The CDR3 sequence is CASSLTLGQGRPEQYF. For the CDR3, the DNA is TGTGCCAGCAGCTTAACACTAGGACAGGGTCGACCCGAGCAGTACTTC.

The V gene is TRBV7-9, the J gene TRBJ1-1; 7 bases are a match to TRBD1. This CDR3 is built from 15 residues. After removal of 1 base from V and 5 bases from J, the junction contained 7 bases not matched to a gene. Germline V gives CDR1 SEHNR, CDR2 FQNEAQ (reference sequence). The CDR3 is CASSLEAGGKTEAFF. For the CDR3, the DNA is TGTGCCAGCAGCTTAGAGGCAGGGGGGAAAACTGAAGCTTTCTTT.

The V call is TRBV5-1, the J call TRBJ1-2; 7 bases agree with TRBD1. This CDR3 comprises 14 residues. After removal of 1 base from V and 2 bases from J, the junction contained 2 bases not matched to a gene. Germline values: CDR1 SGHRS, CDR2 YFSETQ. Written as DNA, the CDR3 is TGCGCCAGCAGCTTGTCGACAGGGAACTATGGCTACACCTTC. The encoded protein is CASSLSTGNYGYTF.

V gene TRBV24-1 combines with J gene TRBJ2-5, with TRBD2 matching 7 bases. The CDR3 length is 16 residues. Germline lookup yields CDR1 KGHDR and CDR2 SFDVKD. Losses at the gene ends were 1 base for V and 5 bases for J; bases not matched to a gene: 9. Here the CDR3 DNA reads TGTGCCACCAGTGATTTCCCGAGGGAAGCGGGGGAGACCCAGTACTTC. This codes for CATSDFPREAGETQYF.

The chain uses TRBV7-2 and TRBJ2-5; 9 bases align to TRBD2. V dropped 1 base and J dropped 5; count of bases not matched to a gene: 5. The CDR3 loop spans 15 amino acids. Germline CDR1 SGHTA, CDR2 FQGNSA. CDR3 loop: CASSLGASGTETQYF. The CDR3 nucleotides are TGTGCCAGCAGCTTAGGCGCTAGCGGGACTGAGACCCAGTACTTC.

This clone was observed once. The V gene is TRBV27, the J gene TRBJ1-1; possibly TRBD1 for D (5 bases). Per germline, CDR1 MNHEY and CDR2 SMNVEV (reference sequence). CDR3 length equals 15 residues. Trimming pared 7 bases from V and 1 base from J, leaving 16 bases between. The CDR3 bases are TGTGCCAGCAACCCCGGGGGGAGTGGGAACACTGAAGCTTTCTTT. Protein product: CASNPGGSGNTEAFF.

The rearrangement links TRBV5-4 to TRBJ2-6; TRBD1 agrees at 9 bases. In germline, CDR1 is SGHNT, CDR2 YYREEE (reference sequence). V lost 1 base and J lost 0; bases outside the gene matches: 5. This CDR3 spans 18 amino acids. CDR3 sequence: CASSLMGQGISGANVLTF. The CDR3 DNA reads TGTGCCAGCAGCTTGATGGGACAGGGAATCTCTGGGGCCAACGTCCTGACTTTC.

This clone has just one count. The CDR3 here is CASSTLQGNSPLHF. The CDR3 region has the DNA TGTGCCAGCAGCACCCTACAGGGGAATTCACCCCTCCACTTT. This chain connects TRBV7-2 to TRBJ1-6; the match to TRBD1 covers 7 bases. The CDR3 runs 14 residues. V gave up 5 bases and J gave up 7 bases; unmatched junction bases: 5. CDR1 and CDR2 from the germline V gene are SGHTA and FQGNSA. The whole variable domain, filled in from reference TRBV7-2 and TRBJ1-6, reads GAGVSQSPSNKVTEKGKDVELRCDPISGHTALYWYRQSLGQGLEFLIYFQGNSAPDKSGLPSDRFSAERTGGSVSTLTIQRTQQEDSAVYLCASSTLQGNSPLHFGNGTRLTVT.

The V and J genes are TRBV6-5 and TRBJ1-2, with TRBD1 as a possible D gene (5 bases). Germline CDR1 is MNHEY and CDR2 is SVGAGI. The CDR3 runs to 13 residues. The V end was cut by 4 bases, the J end by 4 bases, with 10 bases between. This chain's CDR3 is CASSSGGGYGYTF. Written as DNA, the CDR3 is TGTGCCAGCAGTTCGGGGGGTGGCTATGGCTACACCTTC.

As concerns this clone: A junction boundary mismatches the germline segment, possibly from a read error. The chain employs TRBV20-1 and TRBJ1-2; 8 bases align to TRBD1. The germline CDR1 and CDR2 sequences are DFQATT and SNEGSKA (reference sequence). CDR3 length equals 10 residues. CDR3 DNA sequence: TGCAGTGCCAACCCTGGGGACAGGTTCTTC. This gives the protein CSANPGDRFF.

V and J are TRBV5-5 and TRBJ1-5, with 8 bases lining up with TRBD1. The CDR3 is 13 residues long. CDR1 SGHKS and CDR2 YYEKEE come from the germline V gene (reference sequence). Trimming took 3 bases from V and 4 from J; bases not matched to a gene: 0. This chain's CDR3 is CASSWDRNQPQHF. The CDR3 DNA reads as TGTGCCAGCAGCTGGGACAGGAATCAGCCCCAGCATTTT.

This rearrangement joins TRBV6-6 to TRBJ2-7; 11 nucleotides agree with TRBD1. The CDR3 covers 16 residues. CDR1 and CDR2 (germline): MNHNY, SVGAGI (reference sequence). V lost 0 bases and J lost 2; bases outside the gene matches: 3. DNA of the CDR3: TGTGCCAGCAGTTACTCAGGACAGGGGGCCCCCTACGAGCAGTACTTC. It yields the protein CASSYSGQGAPYEQYF.

The V gene is TRBV5-1, the J gene TRBJ2-3; 7 bases agree with TRBD1. V was clipped by 8 bases and J by 2 bases; unmatched bases: 5. Germline lookup yields CDR1 SGHRS and CDR2 YFSETQ. The CDR3 consists of 13 residues. DNA of the CDR3: TGCGCCAGTACGGACAGGCTCACAGATACGCAGTATTTT. Its translation: CASTDRLTDTQYF. The entire variable domain, with the rest obtained from reference TRBV5-1 and TRBJ2-3, is as follows: KAGVTQTPRYLIKTRGQQVTLSCSPISGHRSVSWYQQTPGQGLQFLFEYFSETQRNKGNFPGRFSGRQFSNSRSEMNVSTLELGDSALYLCASTDRLTDTQYFGPGTRLTVL.

CDR3 in amino acids: CASSLAREGLSGANVLTF. As DNA, the CDR3 is TGCGCCAGCAGCTTGGCCCGGGAGGGACTCTCTGGGGCCAACGTCCTGACTTTC. The J gene is TRBJ2-6, the V gene TRBV5-1; 8 bases are a match to TRBD2. After removal of 0 bases from V and 0 bases from J, the junction contained 5 bases not matched to a gene. CDR1 is SGHRS, CDR2 YFSETQ, per germline. The CDR3 runs to 18 residues.

The V and J genes are TRBV28 and TRBJ2-7; D uncertain. Looked up from germline, CDR1 is MDHEN and CDR2 is SYDVKM. V lost 6 bases and J 0 bases, leaving 15 bases between the germline ends. The CDR3 covers 15 residues. This chain's CDR3 is CASSYPSGNSYEQYF. CDR3 DNA: TGTGCCAGCAGCTATCCCTCAGGAAACTCCTACGAGCAGTACTTC.

The V gene is TRBV5-4, the J gene TRBJ2-1; D is undetermined. The germline V and J ends were trimmed by 1 base and 5 bases, with 16 bases remaining between them. Germline V gives CDR1 SGHNT, CDR2 YYREEE (reference sequence). The length of the CDR3 is 16 residues. CDR3 residues: CASSLLVAGPNNEQFF. CDR3 nucleotides: TGTGCCAGCAGCTTGTTGGTCGCAGGTCCAAACAATGAGCAGTTCTTC.

V gene TRBV3-1 (or the pseudogene TRBV3-2) combines with J gene TRBJ2-4; TRBD1 is a possible D gene (6 bases). The CDR3 sequence is 14 residues long. V was pared by 2 bases and J by 1 base, with 6 bases between. Germline CDR1 and CDR2: LGHDT and YNNKEL (reference sequence). DNA for the CDR3: TGTGCCAGCAGCCAAAGGGGGGCCAAAAACATTCAGTACTTC. As protein: CASSQRGAKNIQYF.

J is TRBJ2-1 and V is TRBV6-2 or TRBV6-3; 9 bases fit TRBD2. The CDR3 is 17 residues long. The V segment lost 5 bases and the J segment 7 bases; nucleotides outside the gene matches: 15. The germline CDR1 and CDR2 sequences are MNHEY and SVGEGT. CDR3 in amino acids: CASSVPFAASGANEQFF. The CDR3 DNA is TGTGCCAGCAGTGTGCCCTTCGCGGCTAGCGGGGCGAATGAGCAGTTCTTC.

The V call is TRBV11-3, the J call TRBJ1-1, with a weak D call TRBD1 (5 bases). The germline CDR1 and CDR2 sequences are SGHNT and YENEEA. The CDR3 covers 13 residues. Trimming took 5 bases from V and 1 from J, leaving 8 bases between them. DNA of the CDR3: TGTGCCAGCAGCAAGACAGCGAACACTGAAGCTTTCTTT. The encoded protein is CASSKTANTEAFF.

The V call is TRBV7-2, the J call TRBJ2-7, with D possibly TRBD1 on 6 matching bases. From germline, CDR1 is SGHTA and CDR2 FQGNSA. The CDR3 spans 15 residues. Trimming left V 5 bases short and J 0 bases short, with 14 bases between. The CDR3 DNA is TGTGCCAGCAGCCCCTACAGGGCGGCCTCCTACGAGCAGTACTTC. It is translated as CASSPYRAASYEQYF.

CDR3 sequence: CASSPRGGINTEAFF. DNA of the CDR3: TGTGCCAGCAGCCCCCGAGGAGGCATTAACACTGAAGCTTTCTTT. The rearrangement uses TRBV9 and TRBJ1-1, with D hard to call. There are 15 residues in the CDR3. Trimming removed 4 bases from V and 2 bases from J, with 15 bases in between. The V gene's germline CDR1 is SGDLS and CDR2 YYNGEE. The full variable domain, completed using reference TRBV9 and TRBJ1-1, is DSGVTQTPKHLITATGQRVTLRCSPRSGDLSVYWYQQSLDQGLQFLIQYYNGEERAKGNILERFSAQQFPDLHSELNLSSLELGDSALYFCASSPRGGINTEAFFGQGTRLTVV.

This clone was recorded once. V is TRBV20-1 and J is TRBJ1-1; D is unclear. There are 11 residues in the CDR3. The germline V gene has CDR1 DFQATT and CDR2 SNEGSKA (reference sequence). Trimming removed 7 bases from V and 3 bases from J, with 9 bases in between. The CDR3 loop reads CSVGGYTEAFF. Written as DNA, the CDR3 is TGCAGTGTGGGAGGGTACACTGAAGCTTTCTTT.

This clone was seen a few times. V usage is TRBV28 and J usage is TRBJ2-6, with 7 bases lining up with TRBD1. Germline V CDR1 and CDR2: MDHEN, SYDVKM. There are 18 residues in the CDR3. V lost 5 bases and J lost 2; bases outside the gene matches: 12. The CDR3 loop reads CASSTPGQPLPGANVLTF. The CDR3 DNA reads as TGTGCCAGCAGTACCCCGGGACAGCCGCTTCCTGGGGCCAACGTCCTGACTTTC.

The chain is built from TRBV11-2 and TRBJ2-3, with 9 bases identical to TRBD2. Germline V gene lookup returns CDR1 SGHAT and CDR2 FQNNGV. V was pared by 6 bases and J by 2 bases, with 9 bases of the junction left unmatched. This CDR3 spans 16 amino acids. CDR3 loop: CASSFLLAGNTDTQYF. DNA for the CDR3: TGTGCCAGCAGTTTCTTGCTAGCGGGGAACACAGATACGCAGTATTTT.

This clone was recorded a few times. The rearrangement uses TRBV10-3 and TRBJ2-3; TRBD2 agrees at 9 bases. The V segment lost 11 bases and the J segment 4 bases; nucleotides outside the gene matches: 4. Germline V CDR1 and CDR2: ENHRY, SYGVKD. The CDR3 loop spans 12 amino acids. DNA of the CDR3: TGTGCCTCTAGCGGGAACCCAGATACGCAGTATTTT. Its protein product is CASSGNPDTQYF.

This clone was picked up a small number of times. This sequence joins TRBV27 and TRBJ2-5; a weak D match, TRBD1 (5 bases). Germline lookup yields CDR1 MNHEY and CDR2 SMNVEV (reference sequence). CDR3 length equals 15 residues. V was pared by 5 bases and J by 0 bases, with 13 bases between. The CDR3 coding sequence is TGTGCCAGCAGTCCTCGACAGACAAACCAAGAGACCCAGTACTTC. Protein: CASSPRQTNQETQYF.